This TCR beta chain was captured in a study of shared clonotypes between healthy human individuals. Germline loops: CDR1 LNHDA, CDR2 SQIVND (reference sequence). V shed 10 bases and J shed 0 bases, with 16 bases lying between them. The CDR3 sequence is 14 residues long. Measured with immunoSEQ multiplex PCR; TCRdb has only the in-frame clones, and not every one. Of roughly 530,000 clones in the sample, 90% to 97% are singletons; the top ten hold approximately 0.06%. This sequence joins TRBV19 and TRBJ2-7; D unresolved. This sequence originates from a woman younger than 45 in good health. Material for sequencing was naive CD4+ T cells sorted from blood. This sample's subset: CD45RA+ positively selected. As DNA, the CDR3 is TGTGCCACCGCCGTGTGGCGGAACTCCTACGAGCAGTACTTC. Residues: CATAVWRNSYEQYF.